These T cell receptor beta chains were read from a single sample in a study of shared clonotypes between healthy human individuals. Measured with immunoSEQ multiplex PCR; TCRdb has only the in-frame clones, and not every one. The profile shows 2 million to 2.5 million clones, approximately 90% of them singletons. Input material: naive CD4+ T cells from PBMCs. The receptors were gathered from a man younger than 30 in good health. Some clones in this sample may be carry-over from other donors' samples. Both conserved end residues are part of each CDR3. D genes are given only for firm matches. Rows give clone size only sometimes, using once, few, many, or a class for an expanded clone.

v_gene	j_gene	abundance	d_gene	CDR3aa	CDR3nt
TRBV7-2	TRBJ2-7	NA	TRBD2	CASSLGLASGSYEQYF	TGTGCCAGCAGCTTAGGCCTGGCTAGCGGGTCCTACGAGCAGTACTTC
TRBV2	TRBJ2-3	NA	NA	CASSGPGPDTQYF	TGTGCCAGCAGTGGGCCGGGGCCAGATACGCAGTATTTT
TRBV7-2	TRBJ2-1	NA	TRBD1	CASSSGGTQFF	TGTGCCAGCAGCTCAGGGGGAACGCAGTTCTTC
TRBV7-9	TRBJ2-1	NA	TRBD1	CASSKYRAGTGYNEQFF	TGTGCCAGCAGCAAGTATCGAGCCGGGACAGGCTACAATGAGCAGTTCTTC
TRBV7-3	TRBJ2-3	NA	NA	CASSLFPSTDTQYF	TGTGCCAGCAGCTTATTCCCTAGCACAGATACGCAGTATTTT
TRBV6-5	TRBJ2-2	NA	NA	CASSWAQARTGELFF	TGTGCCAGCAGCTGGGCCCAAGCCCGGACCGGGGAGCTGTTTTTT
TRBV4-1	TRBJ2-1	NA	TRBD2	CASSQMGRTSGSAQVQFF	TGCGCCAGCAGCCAGATGGGGAGGACTAGCGGGAGTGCGCAGGTTCAGTTCTTC
TRBV9	TRBJ2-5	NA	NA	CASSVDVSLQETQYF	TGTGCCAGCAGCGTAGATGTGTCTCTCCAAGAGACCCAGTACTTC
TRBV7-2	TRBJ2-7	NA	TRBD2	CASSLATSGRPGEQYF	TGTGCCAGCAGCTTAGCTACTAGCGGGAGGCCGGGCGAGCAGTACTTC
TRBV5-1	TRBJ2-7	NA	NA	CASSLGGTLEQYF	TGCGCCAGCAGCTTGGGCGGTACGCTGGAGCAGTACTTC
TRBV6-6	TRBJ2-7	NA	TRBD2	CASSYSRLAGAPEQYF	TGTGCCAGCAGTTACTCGAGATTAGCGGGAGCTCCCGAGCAGTACTTC
TRBV5-1	TRBJ2-3	NA	NA	CASSLAVLLDTQYF	TGCGCCAGCAGCTTGGCAGTCCTACTAGATACGCAGTATTTT
TRBV6-1	TRBJ2-1	NA	NA	CASSANIYNEQFF	TGTGCCAGCAGTGCAAATATCTACAATGAGCAGTTCTTC
TRBV2	TRBJ1-2	NA	NA	CASLPQGSEDGYTF	TGTGCCAGCTTGCCCCAGGGGTCCGAGGACGGCTACACCTTC
TRBV21-1	TRBJ2-2	few	NA	CASSMWGCTGELFF	TGTGCCAGCAGCATGTGGGGCTGCACCGGGGAGCTGTTTTTT